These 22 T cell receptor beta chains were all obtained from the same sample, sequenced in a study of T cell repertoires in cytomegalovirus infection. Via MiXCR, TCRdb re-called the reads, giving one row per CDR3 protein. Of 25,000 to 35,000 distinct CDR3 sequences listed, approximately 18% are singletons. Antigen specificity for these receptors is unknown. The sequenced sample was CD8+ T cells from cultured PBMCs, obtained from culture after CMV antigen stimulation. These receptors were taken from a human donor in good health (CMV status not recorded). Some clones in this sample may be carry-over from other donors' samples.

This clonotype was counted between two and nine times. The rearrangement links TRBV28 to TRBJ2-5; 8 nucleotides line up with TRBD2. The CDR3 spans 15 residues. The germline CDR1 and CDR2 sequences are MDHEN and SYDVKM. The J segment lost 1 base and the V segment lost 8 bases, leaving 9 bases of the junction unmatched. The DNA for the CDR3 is TGTGCCAGCTATTCGGGAGGGGACTTCCAAGAGACCCAGTACTTC. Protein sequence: CASYSGGDFQETQYF.

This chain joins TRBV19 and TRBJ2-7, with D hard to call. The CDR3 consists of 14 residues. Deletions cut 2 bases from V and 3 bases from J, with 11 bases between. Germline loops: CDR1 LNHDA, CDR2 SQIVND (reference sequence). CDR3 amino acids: CASSIKLANYEQYF. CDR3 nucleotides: TGTGCCAGTAGTATAAAGTTGGCGAACTACGAGCAGTACTTC. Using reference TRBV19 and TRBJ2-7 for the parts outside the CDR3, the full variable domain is DGGITQSPKYLFRKEGQNVTLSCEQNLNHDAMYWYRQDPGQGLRLIYYSQIVNDFQKGDIAEGYSVSREKKESFPLTVTSAQKNPTAFYLCASSIKLANYEQYFGPGTRLTVT.

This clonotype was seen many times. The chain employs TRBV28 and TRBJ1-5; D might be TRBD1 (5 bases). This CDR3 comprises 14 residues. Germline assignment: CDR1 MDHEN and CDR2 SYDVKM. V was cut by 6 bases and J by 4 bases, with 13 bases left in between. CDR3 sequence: CASSPGRQNQPQHF. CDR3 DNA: TGTGCCAGCAGCCCGGGACGGCAAAATCAGCCCCAGCATTTT.

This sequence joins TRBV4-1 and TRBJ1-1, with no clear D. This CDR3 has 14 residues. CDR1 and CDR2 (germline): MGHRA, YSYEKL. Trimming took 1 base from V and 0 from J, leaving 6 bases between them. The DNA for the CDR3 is TGCGCCAGCAGCCAAGTCGGGGTGAACACTGAAGCTTTCTTT. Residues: CASSQVGVNTEAFF.

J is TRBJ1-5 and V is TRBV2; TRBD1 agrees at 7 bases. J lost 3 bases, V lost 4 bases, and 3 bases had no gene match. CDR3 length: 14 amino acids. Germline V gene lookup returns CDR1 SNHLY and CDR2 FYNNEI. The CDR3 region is CASSGQGFNQPQHF. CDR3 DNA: TGTGCCAGCAGTGGACAGGGCTTCAATCAGCCCCAGCATTTT.

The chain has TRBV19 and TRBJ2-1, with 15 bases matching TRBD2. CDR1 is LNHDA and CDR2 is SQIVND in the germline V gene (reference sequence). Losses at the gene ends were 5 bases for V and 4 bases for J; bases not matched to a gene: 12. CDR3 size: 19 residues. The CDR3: CASSYKGLAGGGLYNEQFF. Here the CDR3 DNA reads TGTGCCAGTAGTTACAAAGGACTAGCGGGAGGGGGTCTTTACAATGAGCAGTTCTTC.

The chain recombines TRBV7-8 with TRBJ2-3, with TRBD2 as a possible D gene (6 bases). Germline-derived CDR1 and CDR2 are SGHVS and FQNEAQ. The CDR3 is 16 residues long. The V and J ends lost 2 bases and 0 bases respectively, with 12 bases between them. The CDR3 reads CASSLILAASTDTQYF. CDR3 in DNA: TGTGCCAGCAGCTTAATCTTAGCGGCGAGCACAGATACGCAGTATTTT. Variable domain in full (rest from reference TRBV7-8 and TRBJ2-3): GAGVSQSPRYKVAKRGQDVALRCDPISGHVSLFWYQQALGQGPEFLTYFQNEAQLDKSGLPSDRFFAERPEGSVSTLKIQRTQQEDSAVYLCASSLILAASTDTQYFGPGTRLTVL.

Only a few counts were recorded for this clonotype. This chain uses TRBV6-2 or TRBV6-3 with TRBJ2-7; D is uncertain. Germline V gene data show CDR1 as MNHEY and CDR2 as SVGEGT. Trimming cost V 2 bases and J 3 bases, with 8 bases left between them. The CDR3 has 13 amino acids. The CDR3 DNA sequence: TGTGCCAGCAGTTACACCGAAAACTACGAGCAGTACTTC. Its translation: CASSYTENYEQYF.

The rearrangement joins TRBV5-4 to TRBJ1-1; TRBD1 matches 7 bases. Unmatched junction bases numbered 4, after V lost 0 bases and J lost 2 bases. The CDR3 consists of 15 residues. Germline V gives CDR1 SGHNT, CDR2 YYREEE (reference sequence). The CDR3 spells CASSLGQGVNTEAFF. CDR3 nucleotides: TGTGCCAGCAGCTTGGGACAGGGAGTAAACACTGAAGCTTTCTTT.

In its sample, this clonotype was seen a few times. The CDR3 DNA reads as TGCAGTGCTAGAGATCCAGTAGCGAACATTCAGTACTTC. This sequence encodes CSARDPVANIQYF. The V call is TRBV20-1, the J call TRBJ2-4, with a weak D call TRBD2 (5 bases). Germline CDR1 is DFQATT and CDR2 is SNEGSKA (reference sequence). The CDR3 is 13 amino acids. The V end was cut by 0 bases, the J end by 7 bases, with 10 bases between.

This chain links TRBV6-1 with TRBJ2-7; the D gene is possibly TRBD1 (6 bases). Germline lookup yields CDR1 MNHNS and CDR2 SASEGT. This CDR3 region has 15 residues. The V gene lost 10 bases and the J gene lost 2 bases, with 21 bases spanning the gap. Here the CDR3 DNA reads TGTGCCATCACAAGGAAGGACAGCATCACCTACGAGCAGTACTTC. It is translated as CAITRKDSITYEQYF.

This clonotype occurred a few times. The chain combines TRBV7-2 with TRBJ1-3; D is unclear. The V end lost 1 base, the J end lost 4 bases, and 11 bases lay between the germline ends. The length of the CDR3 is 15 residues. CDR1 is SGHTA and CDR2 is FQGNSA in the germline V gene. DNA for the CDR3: TGTGCCAGCAGCTTAGACACCTCAGGAGGAAACACCATATATTTT. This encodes CASSLDTSGGNTIYF. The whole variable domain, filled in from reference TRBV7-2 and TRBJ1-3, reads GAGVSQSPSNKVTEKGKDVELRCDPISGHTALYWYRQSLGQGLEFLIYFQGNSAPDKSGLPSDRFSAERTGGSVSTLTIQRTQQEDSAVYLCASSLDTSGGNTIYFGEGSWLTVV.

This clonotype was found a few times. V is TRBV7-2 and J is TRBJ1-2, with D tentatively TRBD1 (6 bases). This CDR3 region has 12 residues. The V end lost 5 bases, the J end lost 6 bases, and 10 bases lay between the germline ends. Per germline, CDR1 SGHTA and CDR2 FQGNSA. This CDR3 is CASSPRTDGYTF. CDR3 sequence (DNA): TGTGCCAGCAGCCCTAGGACAGATGGCTACACCTTC.

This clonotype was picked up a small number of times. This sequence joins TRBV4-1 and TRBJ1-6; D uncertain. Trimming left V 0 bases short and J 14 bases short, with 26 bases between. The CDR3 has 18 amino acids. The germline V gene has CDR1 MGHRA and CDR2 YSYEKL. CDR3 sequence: CASSQDPEEYVGPNSLHF. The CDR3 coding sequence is TGCGCCAGCAGCCAAGATCCGGAGGAATACGTGGGCCCTAATTCCCTCCACTTT.

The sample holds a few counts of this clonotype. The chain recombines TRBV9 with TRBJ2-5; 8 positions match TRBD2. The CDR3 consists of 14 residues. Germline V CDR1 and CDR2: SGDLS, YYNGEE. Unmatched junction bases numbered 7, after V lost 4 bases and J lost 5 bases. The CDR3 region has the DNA TGTGCCAGCAGCCGGGGGGGAGGTGGGGAGACCCAGTACTTC. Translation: CASSRGGGGETQYF.

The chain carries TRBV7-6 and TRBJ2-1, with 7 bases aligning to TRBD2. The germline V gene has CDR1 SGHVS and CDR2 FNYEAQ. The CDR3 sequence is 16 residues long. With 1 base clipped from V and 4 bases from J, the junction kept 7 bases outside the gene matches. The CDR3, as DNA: TGTGCCAGCAGCTTAGAAGCGGGGACCCTATACAATGAGCAGTTCTTC. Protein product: CASSLEAGTLYNEQFF.

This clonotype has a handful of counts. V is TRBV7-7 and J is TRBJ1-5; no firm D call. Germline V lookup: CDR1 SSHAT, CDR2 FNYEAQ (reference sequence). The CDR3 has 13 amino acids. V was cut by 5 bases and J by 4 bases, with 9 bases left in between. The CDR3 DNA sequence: TGTGCCAGCAGCCTTAACTTGAATCAGCCCCAGCATTTT. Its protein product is CASSLNLNQPQHF.

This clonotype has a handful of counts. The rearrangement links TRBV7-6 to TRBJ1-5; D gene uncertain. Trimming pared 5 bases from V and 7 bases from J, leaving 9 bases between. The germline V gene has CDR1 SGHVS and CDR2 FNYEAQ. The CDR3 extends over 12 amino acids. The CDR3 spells CASSLPGQPQHF. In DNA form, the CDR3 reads TGTGCCAGCAGCCTACCGGGGCAGCCCCAGCATTTT.

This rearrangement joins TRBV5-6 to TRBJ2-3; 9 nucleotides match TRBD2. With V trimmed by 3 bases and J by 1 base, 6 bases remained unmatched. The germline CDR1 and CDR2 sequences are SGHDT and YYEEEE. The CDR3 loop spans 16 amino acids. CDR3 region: CASSSTTSGRTDTQYF. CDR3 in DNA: TGTGCCAGCAGCTCTACGACTAGCGGTCGCACAGATACGCAGTATTTT.

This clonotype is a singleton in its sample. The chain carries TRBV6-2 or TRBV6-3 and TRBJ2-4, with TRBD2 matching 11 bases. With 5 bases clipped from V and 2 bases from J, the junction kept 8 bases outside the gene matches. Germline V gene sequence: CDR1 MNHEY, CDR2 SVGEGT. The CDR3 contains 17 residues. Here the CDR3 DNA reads TGTGCCAGCAGTCTTACTAGCGGGGGCGGGACCAAAAACATTCAGTACTTC. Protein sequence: CASSLTSGGGTKNIQYF.

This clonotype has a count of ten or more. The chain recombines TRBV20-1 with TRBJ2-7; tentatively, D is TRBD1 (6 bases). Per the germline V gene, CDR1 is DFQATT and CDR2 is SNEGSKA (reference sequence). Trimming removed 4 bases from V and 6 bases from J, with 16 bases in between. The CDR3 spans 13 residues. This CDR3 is CSATQDSSVEQYF. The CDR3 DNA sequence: TGCAGTGCTACTCAGGACAGTTCGGTCGAGCAGTACTTC.

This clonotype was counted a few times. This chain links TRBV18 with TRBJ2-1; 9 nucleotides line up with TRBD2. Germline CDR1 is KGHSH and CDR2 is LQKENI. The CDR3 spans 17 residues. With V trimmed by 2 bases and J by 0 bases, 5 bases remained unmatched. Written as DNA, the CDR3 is TGTGCCAGCTCACCAAGACTAGCGGAACGCTCCTACAATGAGCAGTTCTTC. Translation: CASSPRLAERSYNEQFF.